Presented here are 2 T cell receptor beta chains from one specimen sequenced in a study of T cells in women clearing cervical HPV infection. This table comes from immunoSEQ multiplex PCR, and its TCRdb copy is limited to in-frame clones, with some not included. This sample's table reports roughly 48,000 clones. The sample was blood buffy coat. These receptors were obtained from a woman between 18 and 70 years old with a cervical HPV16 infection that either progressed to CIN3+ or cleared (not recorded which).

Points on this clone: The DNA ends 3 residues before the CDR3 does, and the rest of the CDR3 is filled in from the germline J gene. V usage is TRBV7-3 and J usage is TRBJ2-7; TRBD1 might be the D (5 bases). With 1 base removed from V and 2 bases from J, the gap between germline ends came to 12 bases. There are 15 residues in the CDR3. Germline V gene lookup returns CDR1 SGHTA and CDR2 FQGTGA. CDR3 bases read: TGTGCCAGCAGCTTAAGGTCAGGGATACCCTACGAG. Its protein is CASSLRSGIPYE. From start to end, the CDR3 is CASSLRSGIPYEQYF.

Partial CDR3 DNA: TGTGCCAGAAGCTTGGTCCACAGACTATACTACAATGAG. This encodes CARSLVHRLYYNE. The CDR3 reads in full as CARSLVHRLYYNEQFF. This chain connects TRBV5-3 to TRBJ2-1, with D perhaps TRBD2 (5 bases). The read stops 3 residues short of the end of the CDR3; the missing end is completed from the germline J gene. TRBV5-3 is noted as an ORF with a role that remains uncertain. This CDR3 is built from 16 residues. The V end was cut by 0 bases, the J end by 3 bases, with 13 bases between.